This TCR beta chain was found in a study of shared clonotypes between healthy human individuals. Study-wide findings and caveats: Sorted-subset samples were not fully sequenced, rarefaction indicated. The study found lower generation probabilities in non-shared clonotypes than in those shared by all four donors.

Here immunoSEQ multiplex PCR was the method, and the copy in TCRdb shows in-frame clones only, minus some. The sample includes around 1,100,000 clones, approximately 75% of them seen just once. A single count supports this clone. As yet, its antigen is unknown. Different DNA sequences within this sample yield the same CDR3. Trimming shortened V by 5 bases and J by 3 bases, and 4 bases separated the two germline ends. The germline V gene encodes CDR1 MDHEN and CDR2 SYDVKM. This CDR3 spans 11 amino acids. The sample comprised memory CD4+ T cells from PBMCs. As to subset: CD45RA-negative fraction. This chain links TRBV28 with TRBJ2-5; no clear D. This sequence originates from a young man in good health. Some clones in this sample may be carry-over from other donors' samples. CDR3 amino acids: CASSTEETQYF. The CDR3 DNA sequence: TGTGCCAGCAGTACGGAAGAGACCCAGTACTTC.